The 20 T cell receptor beta chains given below trace back to one sample, sequenced in a study of blood T cell repertoires in COVID-19. Generated by immunoSEQ multiplex PCR, the TCRdb table keeps only in-frame clones and is missing some. The sample lists 120,000 to 150,000 clones; approximately 80% were seen once. Sequenced input: peripheral blood. The receptors come from a human donor in a cohort sampled during active COVID-19.

This chain uses TRBV5-1 with TRBJ1-2, with 7 bases fitting TRBD1. Germline V gives CDR1 SGHRS, CDR2 YFSETQ. V shed 0 bases and J 6 bases; nucleotides not matched to a gene: 2. CDR3 length equals 13 residues. CDR3 sequence: CASSLEGADGYTF. CDR3 bases: TGCGCCAGCAGCTTGGAGGGGGCAGATGGCTACACCTTC.

This clone was counted a few times. The chain joins TRBV18 to TRBJ1-1; unclear D gene. CDR1 KGHSH and CDR2 LQKENI come from the germline V gene. With 3 bases removed from V and 0 bases from J, the gap between germline ends came to 8 bases. The CDR3 extends over 14 amino acids. CDR3 residues: CASSPEAMNTEAFF. CDR3 DNA: TGTGCCAGCTCACCGGAGGCAATGAACACTGAAGCTTTCTTT.

The gene calls are TRBV2 and TRBJ1-2; tentatively, D is TRBD1 (5 bases). Germline values: CDR1 SNHLY, CDR2 FYNNEI. The CDR3 is made up of 15 amino acids. Trimming pared 2 bases from V and 3 bases from J, leaving 13 bases between. CDR3 nucleotide sequence: TGTGCCAGCAGTGAATGGCGGGACGTCTACTATGGCTACACCTTC. As protein: CASSEWRDVYYGYTF.

Turning to this clone: The sample has other DNA sequences that encode this CDR3 too. The genes are TRBV19 and TRBJ1-5; 7 nucleotides align to TRBD1. Germline V gives CDR1 LNHDA, CDR2 SQIVND (reference sequence). The V and J ends lost 5 bases and 2 bases, in that order; junction bases with no gene match: 9. The CDR3 consists of 16 residues. CDR3 coding DNA: TGTGCCAGTAGTGCCGGGACAGACCGGGGCAATCAGCCCCAGCATTTT. Translation: CASSAGTDRGNQPQHF.

The chain recombines TRBV11-2 with TRBJ2-5; a possible D gene is TRBD1 (6 bases). Germline V gives CDR1 SGHAT, CDR2 FQNNGV. Between the trimmed V and J ends, which lost 5 bases and 1 base, there was a span of 14 bases. There are 15 residues in the CDR3. CDR3: CASSQAGTSQETQYF. In nucleotides, the CDR3 is TGTGCCAGCAGCCAGGCCGGGACATCCCAAGAGACCCAGTACTTC.

CDR3 coding DNA: TGTGCCAGCGGCGAGGGGGCCTCAGATACGCAGTATTTT. This translates into CASGEGASDTQYF. The chain carries TRBV7-2 and TRBJ2-3; TRBD1 matches 7 bases. This CDR3 spans 13 amino acids. V gave up 8 bases and J gave up 4 bases; unmatched junction bases: 6. The germline gives CDR1 SGHTA, CDR2 FQGNSA. The full variable domain, with the rest looked up from reference TRBV7-2 and TRBJ2-3, is GAGVSQSPSNKVTEKGKDVELRCDPISGHTALYWYRQSLGQGLEFLIYFQGNSAPDKSGLPSDRFSAERTGGSVSTLTIQRTQQEDSAVYLCASGEGASDTQYFGPGTRLTVL.

The chain links TRBV4-3 to TRBJ2-2; D call uncertain. V lost 0 bases and J 7 bases, leaving 12 bases between the germline ends. CDR3 length: 15 amino acids. Germline V gene data show CDR1 as LGHNA and CDR2 as YSLEER. CDR3 sequence: CASSQDAIFYGELFF. The CDR3 DNA reads as TGCGCCAGCAGCCAAGATGCTATATTCTACGGGGAGCTGTTTTTT.

This rearrangement joins TRBV12-3 or TRBV12-4 to TRBJ1-6; D gene uncertain. Trimming took off 3 bases at V and 10 bases at J, with 10 bases between the two ends. There are 13 residues in the CDR3. This CDR3 is CASSFGVNSPLHF. As DNA, the CDR3 is TGTGCCAGCAGTTTCGGGGTCAACTCACCCCTCCACTTT.

In the case of this clone: At one end, the junction sequence differs from germline, possibly due to a read error. The genes are TRBV5-4 and TRBJ1-2, with 9 nucleotides matching TRBD1. The length of the CDR3 is 13 residues. Germline V lookup: CDR1 SGHNT, CDR2 YYREEE (reference sequence). The CDR3 coding sequence is TGTGCCAGCAGCCTGGGACAGGGAAGGGTGGTGTGCTTC. Protein product: CASSLGQGRVVCF.

In this sample, this clone turned up once. The gene calls are TRBV19 and TRBJ1-4; no firm D call. Germline V CDR1 and CDR2: LNHDA, SQIVND (reference sequence). V lost 5 bases, J lost 0 bases, and 10 bases lay in between. This CDR3 has 15 residues. The CDR3 coding sequence is TGTGCCAGTAGTCAGGAGGGCTCAACTAATGAAAAACTGTTTTTT. This codes for CASSQEGSTNEKLFF. The variable domain in full, completed from reference TRBV19 and TRBJ1-4, reads DGGITQSPKYLFRKEGQNVTLSCEQNLNHDAMYWYRQDPGQGLRLIYYSQIVNDFQKGDIAEGYSVSREKKESFPLTVTSAQKNPTAFYLCASSQEGSTNEKLFFGSGTQLSVL.

The rearrangement joins TRBV10-1 to TRBJ2-1; 8 nucleotides agree with TRBD2. CDR1 WNHNN and CDR2 SYGVQD come from the germline V gene (reference sequence). The CDR3 spans 17 residues. V gave up 3 bases and J gave up 2 bases; unmatched junction bases: 9. CDR3 amino acids: CASSDVVRRGAYNEQFF. The CDR3 DNA reads TGCGCCAGCAGTGACGTGGTTCGGCGGGGGGCCTACAATGAGCAGTTCTTC.

The V and J genes are TRBV7-2 and TRBJ1-1; unclear D gene. The CDR3 is 13 residues long. Trimming removed 4 bases from V and 1 base from J, with 7 bases in between. Per germline, CDR1 SGHTA and CDR2 FQGNSA. CDR3 protein: CASSSLWNTEAFF. CDR3 bases: TGTGCCAGCAGCTCGTTATGGAACACTGAAGCTTTCTTT.

The J gene is TRBJ2-1, the V gene TRBV7-2; 8 bases align to TRBD2. The junction had 9 bases not matched to a gene; V was cut back by 2 bases and J by 6 bases. The CDR3 has 16 residues. Looked up from germline, CDR1 is SGHTA and CDR2 is FQGNSA. The CDR3 protein is CASSLFGRGVRNEQFF. The CDR3 nucleotides are TGTGCCAGCAGCTTATTTGGGCGGGGGGTTCGCAATGAGCAGTTCTTC.

The chain is built from TRBV5-1 and TRBJ2-2; tentatively, D is TRBD1 (6 bases). V was trimmed by 4 bases and J by 5 bases, leaving 15 bases between them. This CDR3 spans 15 amino acids. Germline V gives CDR1 SGHRS, CDR2 YFSETQ. The CDR3 nucleotides are TGCGCCAGCAGCCAAGACAGGCCGGGGACCGGGGAGCTGTTTTTT. Translating gives CASSQDRPGTGELFF.

The CDR3 DNA follows: TGCGCCAGCAGCTTGGTGGCCACTGAAGCTTTCTTT. This translates into CASSLVATEAFF. The genes are TRBV5-1 and TRBJ1-1; D is unclear. The CDR3 extends over 12 amino acids. Deletions cut 0 bases from V and 4 bases from J, with 4 bases between. The germline V gene encodes CDR1 SGHRS and CDR2 YFSETQ.

This rearrangement joins TRBV19 to TRBJ1-6; 7 bases agree with TRBD1. CDR1 is LNHDA and CDR2 is SQIVND in the germline V gene (reference sequence). The V segment lost 8 bases and the J segment 5 bases; nucleotides outside the gene matches: 6. The CDR3 covers 14 residues. CDR3 sequence reads: CASLRGTDNSPLHF. CDR3 nucleotides: TGTGCCAGTCTCCGGGGGACAGATAATTCACCCCTCCACTTT.

V gene TRBV18 combines with J gene TRBJ1-2; possible D gene TRBD1, 5 bases. The germline gives CDR1 KGHSH, CDR2 LQKENI. CDR3 length: 17 amino acids. The V and J ends lost 1 base and 0 bases respectively, with 15 bases between them. CDR3 in amino acids: CASSPRGGRGANYGYTF. CDR3 DNA: TGTGCCAGCTCACCACGGGGGGGTCGCGGAGCTAACTATGGCTACACCTTC.

The rearrangement joins TRBV28 to TRBJ2-2; D not resolved. V gave up 4 bases and J gave up 8 bases, with 8 bases separating them. The CDR3 contains 12 residues. The V gene's germline CDR1 is MDHEN and CDR2 SYDVKM. The CDR3 loop reads CASSSGLGELFF. In DNA form, the CDR3 reads TGTGCCAGCAGTTCAGGCCTAGGGGAGCTGTTTTTT.

In its sample, this clone was seen many times. The CDR3 DNA reads as TGTGCCAGCAGCCCGCGAGCCCTACTACAAGAGACCCAGTACTTC. It codes for CASSPRALLQETQYF. The gene calls are TRBV6-2 or TRBV6-3 and TRBJ2-5, with D unresolved. Deletions cut 6 bases from V and 2 bases from J, with 16 bases between. This CDR3 contains 15 residues. Germline V gene lookup returns CDR1 MNHEY and CDR2 SVGEGT.

The chain combines TRBV5-1 with TRBJ1-4; possibly TRBD1 for D (6 bases). The ends were cut back, 2 bases at V and 4 bases at J, with 9 bases in the middle. CDR1 and CDR2 from the germline V gene are SGHRS and YFSETQ. The CDR3 is made up of 14 amino acids. CDR3 amino acids: CASSLEGGNEKLFF. The CDR3 nucleotides are TGCGCCAGCAGCTTAGAAGGGGGTAATGAAAAACTGTTTTTT.